This T cell receptor (beta chain) stems from a study of T cells after yellow fever vaccination (dated by TCRdb to between 2018 and 2020). In terms of the full investigation: Libraries from fractions with low cell numbers were prepared with the SMART-Seq v4 Ultra Low Input RNA kit. The cohort comprised two healthy male donors, one aged 18 to 29 and one aged 30 to 40 years. Blood samples were taken at several timepoints before and after primary and secondary immunization, and bulk PBMC replicates and cell subsets were isolated. Bulk TCR alpha and beta repertoires were sequenced longitudinally to track T-cell clones before and after primary and booster YFV17D yellow fever vaccination.

Measured from the cysteine to the phenylalanine, the CDR3 is 14 residues long. Kept here is only the CDR3 DNA, which spans 42 bases and is read in frame from base 1. At the junction V is shortened by 3 bases and J by 3 bases, with 9 bases in between. The germline V gene specifies KGHSH as CDR1 and LQKENI as CDR2. Sample treatment or condition, as interpreted from the label and publication: live attenuated yellow fever vaccine strain. At every blood-draw timepoint, two biological replicates of bulk PBMCs were collected. A standard Ficoll-Paque protocol was used to isolate PBMCs from peripheral blood. RNA was extracted with TriZol from bulk PBMCs, CD4 and CD8 fractions, and dextramer-positive and dextramer-negative fractions. A word on this clonotype: Which antigen it targets is not known. Base qualities are not provided; no much larger clone lies one nucleotide away.

TCR cDNA was made using 5'RACE template switching, a step that added a universal primer site and unique molecular identifiers. Priming for cDNA synthesis came from both the TCR alpha and TCR beta constant segments. Library amplification involved two PCR steps, and the second step added sample barcodes and sequencing adapters. Sequencing of libraries was performed on Illumina HiSeq 2500 (2x100 bp) or NovaSeq (2x150 bp). Per the original workflow: Reads were demultiplexed and collapsed into UMI consensus sequences with MIGEC, and V(D)J alignment was performed with MiXCR. Vaccine-responding clonotypes were defined with edgeR using replicate PBMC samples, requiring FDR below 0.01 and a log2 fold change above 5 up to day 15. CD4 or CD8 identity was assigned to each bulk clonotype according to whether the clonotype was present at higher abundance in the sequenced CD4 repertoire or the sequenced CD8 repertoire. TCRdb's own reprocessing of the public reads used fastp at Q25 and MiXCR and kept productive beta chains. Each entry is one CDR3 protein sequence, shown with its most common DNA and genes. TCRdb, rather than the study authors, made the V and J calls. The table for this sample lists approximately 300,000 distinct CDR3 sequences; approximately 9% of them were counted only once. The ten largest clonotypes hold more than 15% of the sample.

Beyond this particular receptor, the publication reports: The secondary T-cell response was found to be weaker but faster than the primary response, with a peak reached on day 5 rather than on day 15. Computational filtering was required because FACS-sorted repertoires could contain abundant contaminating clonotypes from the bulk population. Only a couple of donors were included in the study, so the extent to which the findings can be generalized is limited. A small share of clonotypes was detected in both CD4 and CD8 compartments, with the overlap likely arising from convergent recombination. Most clones expanded after primary vaccination were re-detected after the booster (around 96% of CD4 and approximately 89% of CD8), suggesting broad memory maintenance.

This TCR derives from a man aged 18 to 29 who received the YFV17D yellow fever vaccine. The specimen comprised PBMCs, sampled on the day of the first yellow fever vaccination. This chain is built from TRBV18 and TRBJ2-1; no D gene call is confident. The CDR3 amino acid sequence is: CASSPMDDYNEQFF. The DNA is as follows: TGTGCCAGCTCACCTATGGACGACTACAATGAGCAGTTCTTC.